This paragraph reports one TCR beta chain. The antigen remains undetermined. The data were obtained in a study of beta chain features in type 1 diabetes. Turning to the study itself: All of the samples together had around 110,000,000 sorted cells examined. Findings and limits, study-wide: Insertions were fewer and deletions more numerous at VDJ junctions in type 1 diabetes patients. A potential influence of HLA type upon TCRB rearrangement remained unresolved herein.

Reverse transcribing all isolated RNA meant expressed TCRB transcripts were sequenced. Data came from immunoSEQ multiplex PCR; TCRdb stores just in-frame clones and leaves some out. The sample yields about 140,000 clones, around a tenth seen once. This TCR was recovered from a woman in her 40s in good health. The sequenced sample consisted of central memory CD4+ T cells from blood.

The CDR3 DNA reads TGCGCCAGCAGCTTCGACCCGACGGGGGAGACCCAGTACTTC. Translated, it gives CASSFDPTGETQYF. The chain couples TRBV5-1 to TRBJ2-5; maybe TRBD2 (5 bases). V was shortened by 2 bases and J by 5 bases, with 13 bases between the two germline ends. The germline gives CDR1 SGHRS, CDR2 YFSETQ. The CDR3 sequence is 14 residues long.